This is a list of T cell receptor beta chains from one sample in a study of OX40 agonist ivuxolimab in advanced cancers. Generated by immunoSEQ multiplex PCR, the TCRdb table keeps only in-frame clones and is missing some. This sample has more than 55,000 clones; roughly 90% occur once, and the top ten carry approximately 1%. Here the sequenced sample was CD4+ or CD8+ T cells sorted from blood, taken in a trial of the OX40 agonist ivuxolimab. The receptors were sampled from an adult with an advanced solid tumor such as melanoma, head and neck, liver or kidney cancer. Each CDR3 is given with its conserved first and last residue. D genes are given only for firm matches. A clone size is listed for some rows: how often the clone was seen (once, few, many), or a class if it is expanded.

d_call,clone_size,j_call,v_call,cdr3_nt,cdr3_aa
.,.,TRBJ1-1,TRBV7-2,TGTGCCAGCAGCTTACAGGCTAAGGGCACTGAAGCTTTCTTT,CASSLQAKGTEAFF
.,few,TRBJ2-3,TRBV2,TGTGCCAGCAGGCCCTACTCGGCAGATACGCAGTATTTT,CASRPYSADTQYF
TRBD2,.,TRBJ2-7,TRBV14,TGTGCCAGCAGCCAGCGACTAGCGGGAGCAACCCACGAGCAGTACTTC,CASSQRLAGATHEQYF
.,.,TRBJ2-5,TRBV18,TGTGCCAGCTCACCATTTAGGGTCGCAGAGACCCAGTACTTC,CASSPFRVAETQYF
.,.,TRBJ2-7,TRBV21-1,TGTGCCAGCAGGGGACTAGCGGGATGCCCTCTCGAGCAGTACTTC,CASRGLAGCPLEQYF
.,.,TRBJ2-7,TRBV18,TGTGCCAGCTCACCTTTGCCCAACAGCCCTAAGGAGCAGTACTTC,CASSPLPNSPKEQYF
TRBD1,once,TRBJ2-1,TRBV9,TGTGCCAGCAGCGCCAGGGGGCAGGGGATCTATGAGCAGTTCTTC,CASSARGQGIYEQFF
.,.,TRBJ2-5,TRBV11-1,TGTGCCAGCAGCTTAGGACAGGCAAAGACCCAGTACTTC,CASSLGQAKTQYF
.,.,TRBJ1-1,TRBV2,TGTGCCAGCAGTGAAGCGACAGTGTATGAAGCTTTCTTT,CASSEATVYEAFF
.,.,TRBJ1-3,TRBV19,TGTGCCAGTAGTGGACAGTACTCTGGAAACACCATATATTTT,CASSGQYSGNTIYF
.,.,TRBJ2-2,TRBV7-2,TGTGCCAGCAGTTCCAGGGGCACCGGGGAGCTGTTTTTT,CASSSRGTGELFF
.,once,TRBJ2-5,TRBV18,TGTGCCAGCTCACTTCAAGAGACCCAGTACTTC,CASSLQETQYF
.,.,TRBJ2-5,TRBV6-5,TGTGCCAGCAGCCTAGGCGTAGTGGCTGAGACCCAGTACTTC,CASSLGVVAETQYF
.,.,TRBJ1-2,TRBV7-9,TGTGCCAGCAGCTCGGAGACAGTAAACTATGGCTACACCTTC,CASSSETVNYGYTF
TRBD1,.,TRBJ1-6,TRBV5-1,TGCGCCAGCAGCTTGGAAGGGCCTTCGGGACAGAAAATCTCCTATAATTCACCCCTCCACTTT,CASSLEGPSGQKISYNSPLHF
TRBD2,.,TRBJ2-7,TRBV7-2,TGTGCCAGCAGCTCGTCCGGGACTATACCCTACGAGCAGTACTTC,CASSSSGTIPYEQYF
TRBD2,.,TRBJ2-1,TRBV5-6,TGTGCCAGCAGCTTCCTTAGCGGGAGTAATTCCTACAATGAGCAGTTCTTC,CASSFLSGSNSYNEQFF
.,.,TRBJ2-3,TRBV6-1,TGTGCCAGCAGTGTGATGAGTTCGGCAGATACGCAGTATTTT,CASSVMSSADTQYF
.,once,TRBJ2-7,TRBV12-5,TGTGCTAGTGGTTTGGTTGGCAGGGTCAACGAGCAGTACTTC,CASGLVGRVNEQYF
.,.,TRBJ2-7,TRBV27,TGTGCCAGCAGTTCACTTACAGAACCCTACGAGCAGTACTTC,CASSSLTEPYEQYF
.,.,TRBJ2-3,TRBV2,TGTGCCAGCAGTACTGGCGGGGGCACAGATACGCAGTATTTT,CASSTGGGTDTQYF
TRBD2,.,TRBJ2-5,TRBV30,TGTGCCTGGAGTGTCGGGGGGACGGAGACCCAGTACTTC,CAWSVGGTETQYF
.,.,TRBJ2-7,TRBV6-1,TGTGCCAGCAGTCAAACGAGGTACGAGCAGTACTTC,CASSQTRYEQYF
TRBD2,.,TRBJ2-1,TRBV7-7,TGTGCTAGCAGTTCGTCTAGCGGGAGGCACGATGAGCAGTTCTTC,CASSSSSGRHDEQFF
.,.,TRBJ1-1,TRBV29-1,TGCAGCTTCCAGGATTACGGGGACACTGAAGCTTTCTTT,CSFQDYGDTEAFF